This TCR beta chain was found in a study of blood T cell repertoires in COVID-19. Whole-study context: T cells, B-cell-depleted T cells, or PBMCs provided the cDNA or gDNA that served as material.

Authors' analysis steps: Nucleated cell counts were estimated from reference gene primer amplification. Using immunoSEQ multiplex PCR, the repertoire was profiled, and TCRdb retains in-frame clones only, with some absent. V and J calls and clone size are as listed in that table; D and trimming were resolved from the DNA. Of fewer than 300,000 clones in the sample, roughly nine tenths were seen once. The CDR3 sequence is 15 residues long. Trimming took 4 bases from V and 1 from J; bases not matched to a gene: 3. Germline values: CDR1 KGHSH, CDR2 LQKENI. Sample: peripheral blood. The sequence derives from a woman in her 30s with COVID-19, enrolled during active disease. This chain joins TRBV18 and TRBJ2-1; 8 positions match TRBD2. CDR3 region: CASSQTSESYNEQFF. The CDR3 DNA sequence: TGTGCCAGCTCACAGACTAGCGAATCCTACAATGAGCAGTTCTTC.